The next 2 T cell receptor beta chains were all read from a single sample in a study of regulatory dendritic cells for organ transplantation. The table came from immunoSEQ multiplex PCR; TCRdb's copy has only in-frame clones and leaves some out. The sample yields some 35,000 clones, about 89% seen once. Sequencing input: naive CD4+ T cells from blood. As to subset: CD45RA+ naive T cells. These TCRs come from a human donor in good health.

The chain uses TRBV11-2 and TRBJ2-2, with D possibly being TRBD2 (6 bases). The germline gives CDR1 SGHAT, CDR2 FQNNGV. The CDR3 is 15 residues long. Trimming took 0 bases from V and 5 from J, leaving 10 bases between them. The CDR3 sequence: CASSLDTSSTGELFF. The CDR3 DNA is TGTGCCAGCAGCTTAGATACTAGCAGTACCGGGGAGCTGTTTTTT.

The chain uses TRBV19 and TRBJ2-2; a weak D match, TRBD1 (6 bases). Trimming shortened V by 7 bases and J by 4 bases, and 19 bases separated the two germline ends. The germline gives CDR1 LNHDA, CDR2 SQIVND (reference sequence). This CDR3 region has 16 residues. CDR3 residues: CASTPHRVRVTGELFF. CDR3 bases: TGTGCCAGTACCCCTCACAGGGTCCGAGTCACCGGGGAGCTGTTTTTT.